What follows describes a single T cell receptor beta chain. In the original analysis: Reference gene primer amplification gave estimated nucleated cell counts. The table came from immunoSEQ multiplex PCR; TCRdb's copy has only in-frame clones and leaves some out. The V and J calls and clone size were taken over from that table, and D and trimming were inferred from the DNA. Of roughly 120,000 clones listed, 87% were seen once; the top ten hold over 7%. The sample comes from a study of blood T cell repertoires in COVID-19. V lost 0 bases to trimming and J lost 5 bases, with 10 bases between them. This CDR3 is 14 amino acids long. Germline CDR1 and CDR2: MGHRA and YSYEKL.

This chain links TRBV4-1 with TRBJ1-1; D may be TRBD1 (5 bases). The sample comprised peripheral blood. This TCR derives from a human donor in a cohort sampled during active COVID-19. For the CDR3, the DNA is TGCGCCAGCAGCCAAGACAGGGTAGGGACTGAAGCTTTCTTT. Translated, it gives CASSQDRVGTEAFF.